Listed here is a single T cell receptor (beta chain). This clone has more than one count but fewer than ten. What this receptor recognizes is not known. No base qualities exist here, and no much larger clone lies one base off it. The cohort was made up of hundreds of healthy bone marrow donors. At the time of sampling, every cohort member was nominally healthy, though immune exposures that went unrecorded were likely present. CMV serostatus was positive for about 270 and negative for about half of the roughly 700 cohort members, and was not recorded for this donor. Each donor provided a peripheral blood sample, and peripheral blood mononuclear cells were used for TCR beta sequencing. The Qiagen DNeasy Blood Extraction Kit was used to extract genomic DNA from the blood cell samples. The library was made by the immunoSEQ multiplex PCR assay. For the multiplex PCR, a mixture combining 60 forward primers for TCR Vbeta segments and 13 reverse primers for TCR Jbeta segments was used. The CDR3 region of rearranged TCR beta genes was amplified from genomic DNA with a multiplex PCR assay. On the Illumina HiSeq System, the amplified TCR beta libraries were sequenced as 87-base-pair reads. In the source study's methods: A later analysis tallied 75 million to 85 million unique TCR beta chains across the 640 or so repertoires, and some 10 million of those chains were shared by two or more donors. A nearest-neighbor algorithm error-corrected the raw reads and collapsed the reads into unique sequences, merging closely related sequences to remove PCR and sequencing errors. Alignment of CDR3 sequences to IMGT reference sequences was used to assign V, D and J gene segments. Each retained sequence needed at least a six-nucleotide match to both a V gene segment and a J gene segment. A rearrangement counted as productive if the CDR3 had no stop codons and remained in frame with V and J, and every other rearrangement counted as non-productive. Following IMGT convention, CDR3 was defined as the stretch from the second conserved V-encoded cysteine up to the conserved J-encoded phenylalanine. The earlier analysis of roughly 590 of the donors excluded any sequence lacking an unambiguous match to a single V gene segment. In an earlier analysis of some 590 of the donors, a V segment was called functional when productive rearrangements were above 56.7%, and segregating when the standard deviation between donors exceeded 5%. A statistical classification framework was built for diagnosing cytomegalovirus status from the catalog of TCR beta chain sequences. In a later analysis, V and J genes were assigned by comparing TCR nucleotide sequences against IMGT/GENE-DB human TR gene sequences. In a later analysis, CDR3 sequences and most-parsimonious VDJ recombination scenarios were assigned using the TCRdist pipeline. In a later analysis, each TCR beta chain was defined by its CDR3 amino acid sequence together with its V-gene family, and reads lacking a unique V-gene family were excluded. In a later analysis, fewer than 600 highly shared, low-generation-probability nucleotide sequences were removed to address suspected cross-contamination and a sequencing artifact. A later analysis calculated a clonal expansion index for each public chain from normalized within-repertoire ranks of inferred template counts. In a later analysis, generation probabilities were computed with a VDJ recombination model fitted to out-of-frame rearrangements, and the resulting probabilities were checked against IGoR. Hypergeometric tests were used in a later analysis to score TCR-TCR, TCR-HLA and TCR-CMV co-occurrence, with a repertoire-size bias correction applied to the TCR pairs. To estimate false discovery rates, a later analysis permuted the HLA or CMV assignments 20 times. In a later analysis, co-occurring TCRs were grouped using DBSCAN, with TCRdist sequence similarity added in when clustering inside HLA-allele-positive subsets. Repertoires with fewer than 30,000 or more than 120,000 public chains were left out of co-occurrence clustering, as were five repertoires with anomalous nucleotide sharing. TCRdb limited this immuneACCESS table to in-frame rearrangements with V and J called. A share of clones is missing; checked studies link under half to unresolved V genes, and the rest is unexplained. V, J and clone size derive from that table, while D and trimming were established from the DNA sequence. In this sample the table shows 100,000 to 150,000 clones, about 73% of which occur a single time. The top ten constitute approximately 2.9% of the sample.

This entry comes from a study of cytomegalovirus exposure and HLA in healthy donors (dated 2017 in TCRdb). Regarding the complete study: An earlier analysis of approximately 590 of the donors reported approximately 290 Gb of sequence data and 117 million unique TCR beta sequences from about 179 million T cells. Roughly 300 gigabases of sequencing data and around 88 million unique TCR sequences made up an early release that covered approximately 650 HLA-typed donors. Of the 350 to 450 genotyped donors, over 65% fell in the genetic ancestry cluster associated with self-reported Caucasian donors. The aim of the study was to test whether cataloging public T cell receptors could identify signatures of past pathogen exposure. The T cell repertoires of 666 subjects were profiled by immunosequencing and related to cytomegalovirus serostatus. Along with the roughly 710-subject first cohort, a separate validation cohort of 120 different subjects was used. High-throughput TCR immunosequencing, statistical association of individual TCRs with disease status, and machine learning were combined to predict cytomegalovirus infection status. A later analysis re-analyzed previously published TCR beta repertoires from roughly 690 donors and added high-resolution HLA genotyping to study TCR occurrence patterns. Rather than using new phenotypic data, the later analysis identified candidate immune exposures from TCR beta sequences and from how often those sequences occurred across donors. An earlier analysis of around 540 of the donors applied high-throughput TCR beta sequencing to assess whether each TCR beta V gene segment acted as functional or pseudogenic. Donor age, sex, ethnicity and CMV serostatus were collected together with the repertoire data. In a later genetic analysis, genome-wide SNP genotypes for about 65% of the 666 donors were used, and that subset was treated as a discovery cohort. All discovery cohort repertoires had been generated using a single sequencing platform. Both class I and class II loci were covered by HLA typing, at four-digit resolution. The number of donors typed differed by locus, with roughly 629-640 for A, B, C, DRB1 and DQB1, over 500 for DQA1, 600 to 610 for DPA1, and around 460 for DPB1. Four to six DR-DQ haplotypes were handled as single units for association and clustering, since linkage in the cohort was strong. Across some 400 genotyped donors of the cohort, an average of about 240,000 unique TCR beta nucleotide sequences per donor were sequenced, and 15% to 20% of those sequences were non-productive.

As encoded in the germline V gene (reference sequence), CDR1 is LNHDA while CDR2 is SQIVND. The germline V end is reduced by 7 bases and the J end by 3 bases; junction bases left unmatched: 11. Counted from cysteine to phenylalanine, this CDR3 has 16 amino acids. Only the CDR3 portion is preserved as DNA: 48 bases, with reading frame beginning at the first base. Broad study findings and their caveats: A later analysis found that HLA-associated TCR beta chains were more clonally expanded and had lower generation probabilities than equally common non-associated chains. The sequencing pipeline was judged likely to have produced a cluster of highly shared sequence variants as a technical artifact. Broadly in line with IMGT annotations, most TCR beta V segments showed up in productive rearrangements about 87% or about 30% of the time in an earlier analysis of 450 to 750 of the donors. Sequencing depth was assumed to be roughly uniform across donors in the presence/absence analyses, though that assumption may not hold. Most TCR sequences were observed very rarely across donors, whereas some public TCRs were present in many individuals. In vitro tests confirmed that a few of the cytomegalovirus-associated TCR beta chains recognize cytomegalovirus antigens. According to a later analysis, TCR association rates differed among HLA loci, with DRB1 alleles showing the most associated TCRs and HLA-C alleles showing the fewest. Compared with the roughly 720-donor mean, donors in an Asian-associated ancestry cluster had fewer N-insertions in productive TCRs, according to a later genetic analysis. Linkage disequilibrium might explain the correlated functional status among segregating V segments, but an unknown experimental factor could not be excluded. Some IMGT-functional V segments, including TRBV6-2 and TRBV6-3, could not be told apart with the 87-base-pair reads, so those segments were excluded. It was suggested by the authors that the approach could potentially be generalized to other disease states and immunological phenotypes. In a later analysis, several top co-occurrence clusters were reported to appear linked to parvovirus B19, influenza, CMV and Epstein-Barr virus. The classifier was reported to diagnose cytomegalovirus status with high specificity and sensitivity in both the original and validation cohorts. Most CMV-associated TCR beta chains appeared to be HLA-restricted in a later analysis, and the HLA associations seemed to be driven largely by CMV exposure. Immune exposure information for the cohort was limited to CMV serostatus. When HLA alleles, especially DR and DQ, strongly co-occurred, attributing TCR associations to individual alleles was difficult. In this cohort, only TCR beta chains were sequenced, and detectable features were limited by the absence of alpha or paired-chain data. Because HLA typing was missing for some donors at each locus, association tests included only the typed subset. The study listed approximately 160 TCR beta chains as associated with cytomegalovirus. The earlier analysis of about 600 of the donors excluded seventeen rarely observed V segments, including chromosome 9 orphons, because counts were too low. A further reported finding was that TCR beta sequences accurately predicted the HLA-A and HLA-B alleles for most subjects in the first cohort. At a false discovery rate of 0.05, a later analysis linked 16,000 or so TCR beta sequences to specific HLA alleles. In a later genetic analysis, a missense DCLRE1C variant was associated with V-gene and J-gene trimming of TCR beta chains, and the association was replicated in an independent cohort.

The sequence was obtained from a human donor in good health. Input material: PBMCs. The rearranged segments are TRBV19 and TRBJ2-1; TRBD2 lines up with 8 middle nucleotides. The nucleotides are TGTGCCAGTAAACTGGTCGGACTAGCCGACTACAATGAGCAGTTCTTC. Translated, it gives CASKLVGLADYNEQFF.